This record concerns one T cell receptor (beta chain) sequence. The data originate from a study of T cells in localized non-small cell lung cancer. From germline, CDR1 is SGHTA and CDR2 FQGTGA. V dropped 1 base and J dropped 5 bases, with 9 bases sitting between them. CDR3 length equals 14 residues. Using immunoSEQ multiplex PCR, the repertoire was profiled, and TCRdb retains in-frame clones only, with some absent. Here the sample spans around 30,000 clones, 94% being singletons. The sequenced sample was peripheral blood, obtained before any cancer treatment. J is TRBJ2-1 and V is TRBV7-3; D is unclear. This TCR was recovered from a woman aged 40 to 75 with stage I lung adenocarcinoma. CDR3 bases: TGTGCCAGCAGCTTAATCCATATAAACAATGAGCAGTTCTTC. Amino acid sequence: CASSLIHINNEQFF.